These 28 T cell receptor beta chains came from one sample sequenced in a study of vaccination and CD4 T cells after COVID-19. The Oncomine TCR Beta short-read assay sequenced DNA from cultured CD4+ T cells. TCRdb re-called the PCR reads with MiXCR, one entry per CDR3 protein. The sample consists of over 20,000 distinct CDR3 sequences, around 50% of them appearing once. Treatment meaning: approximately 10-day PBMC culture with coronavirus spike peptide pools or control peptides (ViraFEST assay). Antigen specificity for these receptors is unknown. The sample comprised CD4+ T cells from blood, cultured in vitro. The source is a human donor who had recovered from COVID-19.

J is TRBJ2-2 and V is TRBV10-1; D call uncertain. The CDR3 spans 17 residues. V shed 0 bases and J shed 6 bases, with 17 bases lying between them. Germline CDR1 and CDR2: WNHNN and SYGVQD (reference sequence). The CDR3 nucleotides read TGCGCCAGCAGTGAGTCGAGCTTTGGGTTGAAGGCCGGGGAGCTGTTTTTT. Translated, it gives CASSESSFGLKAGELFF.

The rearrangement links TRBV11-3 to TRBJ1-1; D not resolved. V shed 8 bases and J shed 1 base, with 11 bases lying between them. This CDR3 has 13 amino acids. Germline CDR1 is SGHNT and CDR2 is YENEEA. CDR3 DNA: TGTGCCAGCTCATGGGGAGGGAACACTGAAGCTTTCTTT. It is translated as CASSWGGNTEAFF.

CDR3 loop: CASSLGGMVGDTQYF. CDR3 nucleotides: TGTGCCAGCAGCTTGGGGGGGATGGTGGGAGATACGCAGTATTTT. The J gene is TRBJ2-3, the V gene TRBV11-3; TRBD2 agrees at 7 bases. Germline CDR1 SGHNT, CDR2 YENEEA. J was trimmed by 5 bases and V by 3 bases; bases with no gene match: 8. The CDR3 spans 15 residues.

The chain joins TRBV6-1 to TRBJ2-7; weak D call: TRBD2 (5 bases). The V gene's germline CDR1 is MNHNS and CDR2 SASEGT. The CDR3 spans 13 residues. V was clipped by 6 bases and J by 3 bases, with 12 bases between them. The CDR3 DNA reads TGTGCCAGCAGCCGCCCCGGGGACTACGAGCAGTACTTC. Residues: CASSRPGDYEQYF.

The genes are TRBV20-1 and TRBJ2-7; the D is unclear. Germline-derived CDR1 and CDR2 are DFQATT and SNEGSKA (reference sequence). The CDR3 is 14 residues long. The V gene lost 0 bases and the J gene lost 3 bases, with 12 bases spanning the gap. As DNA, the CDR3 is TGCAGTGCTAGAGAGATCGCAGGATTCTACGAGCAGTACTTC. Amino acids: CSAREIAGFYEQYF.

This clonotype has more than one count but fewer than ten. In DNA form, the CDR3 reads TGTGCCAGCTCCCTATATGGGACAGAGGACACTGAAGCTTTCTTT. It specifies CASSLYGTEDTEAFF. The rearrangement links TRBV18 to TRBJ1-1, with 7 bases that match TRBD1. Germline CDR1 KGHSH, CDR2 LQKENI. The trim removed 6 bases at V and 3 bases at J, leaving 10 bases unmatched. The CDR3 runs to 15 residues. The whole variable domain, remainder taken from reference TRBV18 and TRBJ1-1, is NAGVMQNPRHLVRRRGQEARLRCSPMKGHSHVYWYRQLPEEGLKFMVYLQKENIIDESGMPKERFSAEFPKEGPSILRIQQVVRGDSAAYFCASSLYGTEDTEAFFGQGTRLTVV.

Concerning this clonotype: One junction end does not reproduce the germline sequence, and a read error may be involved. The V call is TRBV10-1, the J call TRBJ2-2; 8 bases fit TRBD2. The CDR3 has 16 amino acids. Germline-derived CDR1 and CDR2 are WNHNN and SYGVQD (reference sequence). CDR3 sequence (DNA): TGCACCAGCAGTGAGCCGGGGGGGATTCTCACCGGGGAGCTGTTTTTT. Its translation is CTSSEPGGILTGELFF.

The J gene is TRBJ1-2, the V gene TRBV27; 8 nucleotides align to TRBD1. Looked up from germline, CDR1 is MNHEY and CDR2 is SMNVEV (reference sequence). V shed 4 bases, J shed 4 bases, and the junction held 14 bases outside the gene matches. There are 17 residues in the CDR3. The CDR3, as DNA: TGTGCCAGCAGTTCTTCTCGGCAGGGGGCTACCCTCTATGGCTACACCTTC. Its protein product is CASSSSRQGATLYGYTF.

CDR3 sequence reads: CSALRPQEDTQYF. CDR3 coding DNA: TGCAGTGCCCTACGGCCTCAGGAGGATACGCAGTATTTT. The chain couples TRBV20-1 to TRBJ2-3; D gene uncertain. The ends were cut back, 6 bases at V and 6 bases at J, with 16 bases in the middle. Germline CDR1 reads DFQATT; CDR2 reads SNEGSKA (reference sequence). This CDR3 contains 13 residues.

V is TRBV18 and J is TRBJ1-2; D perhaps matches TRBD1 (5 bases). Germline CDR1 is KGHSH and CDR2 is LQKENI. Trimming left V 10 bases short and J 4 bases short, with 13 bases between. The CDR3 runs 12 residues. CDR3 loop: CATASQGYGYTF. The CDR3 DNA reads TGTGCCACCGCATCTCAGGGCTATGGCTACACCTTC.

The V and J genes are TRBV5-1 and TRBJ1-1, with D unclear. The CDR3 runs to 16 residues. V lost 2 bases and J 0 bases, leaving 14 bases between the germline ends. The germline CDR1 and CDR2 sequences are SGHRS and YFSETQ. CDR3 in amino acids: CASSLGTLGMNTEAFF. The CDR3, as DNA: TGCGCCAGCAGCTTAGGCACATTAGGAATGAACACTGAAGCTTTCTTT.

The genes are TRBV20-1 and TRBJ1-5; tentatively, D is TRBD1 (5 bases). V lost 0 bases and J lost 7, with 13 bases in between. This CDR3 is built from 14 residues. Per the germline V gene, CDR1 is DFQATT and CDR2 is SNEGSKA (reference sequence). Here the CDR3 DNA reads TGCAGTGCTAGAGAGGGATCAGGGAGGCAGCCCCAGCATTTT. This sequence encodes CSAREGSGRQPQHF.

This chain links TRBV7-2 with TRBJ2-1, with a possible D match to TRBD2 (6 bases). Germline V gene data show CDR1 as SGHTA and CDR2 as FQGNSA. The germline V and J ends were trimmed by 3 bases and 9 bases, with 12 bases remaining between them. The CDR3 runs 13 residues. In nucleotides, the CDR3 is TGTGCCAGCAGCTTTCGACTAGTCAGTGAGCAGTTCTTC. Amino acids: CASSFRLVSEQFF.

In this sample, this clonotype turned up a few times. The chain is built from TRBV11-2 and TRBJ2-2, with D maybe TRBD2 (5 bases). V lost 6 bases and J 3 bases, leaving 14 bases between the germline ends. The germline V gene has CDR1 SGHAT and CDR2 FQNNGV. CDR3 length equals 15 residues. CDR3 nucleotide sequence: TGTGCCAGCAGGCCCCTGGACTTTTACACCGGGGAGCTGTTTTTT. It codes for CASRPLDFYTGELFF.

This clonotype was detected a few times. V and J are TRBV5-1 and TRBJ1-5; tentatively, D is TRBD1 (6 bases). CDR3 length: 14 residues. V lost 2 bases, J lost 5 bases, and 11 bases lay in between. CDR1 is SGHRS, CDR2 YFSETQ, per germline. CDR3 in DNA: TGCGCCAGCAGCTTACAGGGATTGGATCAGCCCCAGCATTTT. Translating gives CASSLQGLDQPQHF.

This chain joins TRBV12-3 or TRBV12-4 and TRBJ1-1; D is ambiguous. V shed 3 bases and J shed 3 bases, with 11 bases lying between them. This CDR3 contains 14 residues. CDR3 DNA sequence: TGTGCCAGCAGTTTCCGGGGAAGGTACACTGAAGCTTTCTTT. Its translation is CASSFRGRYTEAFF.

Here the CDR3 reads CASSQTRASSYEQYF. In DNA form, the CDR3 reads TGTGCCAGTAGCCAAACAAGGGCGAGCTCCTACGAGCAGTACTTC. The chain employs TRBV19 and TRBJ2-7; D unresolved. Looked up from germline, CDR1 is LNHDA and CDR2 is SQIVND (reference sequence). V was trimmed by 6 bases and J by 0 bases, leaving 15 bases between them. The CDR3 is made up of 15 amino acids.

Here the CDR3 reads CASSLGDYNEQFF. As DNA, the CDR3 is TGTGCCAGCAGCTTGGGGGACTACAATGAGCAGTTCTTC. V gene TRBV7-6 combines with J gene TRBJ2-1, with D possibly called TRBD1 or TRBD2 (5 bases each). Germline V gene sequence: CDR1 SGHVS, CDR2 FNYEAQ. The CDR3 has 13 residues. V was shortened by 3 bases and J by 3 bases, with 6 bases between the two germline ends.

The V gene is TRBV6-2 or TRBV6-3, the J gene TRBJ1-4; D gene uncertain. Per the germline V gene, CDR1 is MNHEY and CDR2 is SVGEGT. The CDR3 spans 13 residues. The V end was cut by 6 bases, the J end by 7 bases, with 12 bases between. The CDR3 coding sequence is TGTGCCAGCAGGGGCAGGAAAAGTGAAAAACTGTTTTTT. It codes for CASRGRKSEKLFF.

The CDR3 bases are TGTGCCAGCAGAACGACGAGGGTACTAGGGACAGATACGCAGTATTTT. Translating gives CASRTTRVLGTDTQYF. The rearrangement links TRBV6-1 to TRBJ2-3, with D perhaps TRBD2 (5 bases). Germline V gene lookup returns CDR1 MNHNS and CDR2 SASEGT. V lost 6 bases to trimming and J lost 3 bases, with 19 bases between them. The CDR3 has 16 residues.

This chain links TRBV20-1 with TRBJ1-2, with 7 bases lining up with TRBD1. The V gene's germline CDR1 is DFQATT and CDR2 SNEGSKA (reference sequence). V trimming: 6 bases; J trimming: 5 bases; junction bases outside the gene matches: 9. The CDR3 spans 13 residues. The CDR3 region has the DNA TGCAGTGCAACAGACAGGGTAGGGTATGGCTACACCTTC. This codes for CSATDRVGYGYTF.

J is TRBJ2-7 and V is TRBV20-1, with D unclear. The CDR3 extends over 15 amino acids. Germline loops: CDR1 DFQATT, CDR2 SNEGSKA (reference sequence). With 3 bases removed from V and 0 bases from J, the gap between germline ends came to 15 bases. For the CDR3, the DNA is TGCAGTGCTAGTAATGGCGGCTCTAGCTCCTACGAGCAGTACTTC. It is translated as CSASNGGSSSYEQYF.

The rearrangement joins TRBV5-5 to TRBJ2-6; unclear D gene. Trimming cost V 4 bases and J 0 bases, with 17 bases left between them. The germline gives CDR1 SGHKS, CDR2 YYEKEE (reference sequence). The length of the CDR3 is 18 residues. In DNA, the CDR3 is TGTGCCAGCAGCCCAAGGGCGTCCCTCCTCTCTGGGGCCAACGTCCTGACTTTC. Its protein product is CASSPRASLLSGANVLTF.

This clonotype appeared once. CDR3 DNA: TGTGCCAGCAGCTTAGGGCTAGCGGGAAACGATGAGCAGTTCTTC. Protein product: CASSLGLAGNDEQFF. The rearrangement uses TRBV11-3 and TRBJ2-1; 9 nucleotides agree with TRBD2. This CDR3 is 15 amino acids long. CDR1 and CDR2 (germline): SGHNT, YENEEA. V was clipped by 1 base and J by 8 bases; unmatched bases: 6. The whole variable domain, remainder taken from reference TRBV11-3 and TRBJ2-1, is EAGVVQSPRYKIIEKKQPVAFWCNPISGHNTLYWYLQNLGQGPELLIRYENEEAVDDSQLPKDRFSAERLKGVDSTLKIQPAELGDSAVYLCASSLGLAGNDEQFFGPGTRLTVL.

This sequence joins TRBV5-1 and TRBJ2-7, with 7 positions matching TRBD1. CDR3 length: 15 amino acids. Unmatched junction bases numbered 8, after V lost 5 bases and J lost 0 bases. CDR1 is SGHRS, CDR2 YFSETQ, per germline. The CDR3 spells CASRYLTGSSYEQYF. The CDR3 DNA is TGCGCCAGCAGGTACCTGACAGGGAGCTCCTACGAGCAGTACTTC.

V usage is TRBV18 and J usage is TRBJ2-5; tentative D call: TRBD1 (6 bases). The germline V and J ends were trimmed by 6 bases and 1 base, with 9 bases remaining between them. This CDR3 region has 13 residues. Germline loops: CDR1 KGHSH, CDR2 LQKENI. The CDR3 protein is CASSNRAQETQYF. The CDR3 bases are TGTGCCAGCTCCAACAGGGCCCAAGAGACCCAGTACTTC.

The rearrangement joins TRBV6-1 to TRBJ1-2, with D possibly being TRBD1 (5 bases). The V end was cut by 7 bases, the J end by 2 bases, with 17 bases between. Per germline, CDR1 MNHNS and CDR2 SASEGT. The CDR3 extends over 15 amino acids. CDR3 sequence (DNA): TGTGCCAGCACTCCCTCCTTGGGGCGGAACTATGGCTACACCTTC. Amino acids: CASTPSLGRNYGYTF.

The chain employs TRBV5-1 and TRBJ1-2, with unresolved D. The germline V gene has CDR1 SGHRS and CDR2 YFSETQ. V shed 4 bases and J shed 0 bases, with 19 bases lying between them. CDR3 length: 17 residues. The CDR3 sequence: CASSPGDTMEANYGYTF. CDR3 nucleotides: TGCGCCAGCAGCCCTGGAGACACCATGGAAGCTAACTATGGCTACACCTTC.